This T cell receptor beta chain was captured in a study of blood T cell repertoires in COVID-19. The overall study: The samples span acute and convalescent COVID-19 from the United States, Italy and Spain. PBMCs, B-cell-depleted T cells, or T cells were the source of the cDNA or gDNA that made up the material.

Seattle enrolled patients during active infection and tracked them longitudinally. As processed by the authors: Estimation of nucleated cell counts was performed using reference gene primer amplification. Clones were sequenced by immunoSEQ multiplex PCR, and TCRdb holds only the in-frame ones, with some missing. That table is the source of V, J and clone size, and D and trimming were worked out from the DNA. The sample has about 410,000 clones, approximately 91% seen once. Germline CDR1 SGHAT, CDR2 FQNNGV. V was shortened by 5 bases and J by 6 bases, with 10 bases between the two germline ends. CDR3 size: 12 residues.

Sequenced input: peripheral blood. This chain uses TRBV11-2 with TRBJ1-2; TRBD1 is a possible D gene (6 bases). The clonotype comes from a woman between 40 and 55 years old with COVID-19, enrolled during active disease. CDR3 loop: CASSPDSNGYTF. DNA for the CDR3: TGTGCCAGCAGCCCGGACAGCAATGGCTACACCTTC.